The 12 T cell receptor beta chains reported below all come from one sample, sequenced in a study of blood T cell repertoires in COVID-19. Only in-frame clones appear in the TCRdb table, and some are missing; sequencing was by immunoSEQ multiplex PCR. Counted here are roughly 220,000 clones, 81% occurring once; the ten biggest clones make up 7.5% to 8%. The sequenced material came from peripheral blood. Receptors were obtained from a woman aged 80 or older with COVID-19, enrolled during active disease.

The CDR3 nucleotides read TGTGCCAGCGCGGTCTACAATGAGCAGTTCTTC. Translated, it gives CASAVYNEQFF. The chain is built from TRBV27 and TRBJ2-1; D gene uncertain. The CDR3 has 11 amino acids. CDR1 is MNHEY and CDR2 is SMNVEV in the germline V gene (reference sequence). Trimming removed 8 bases at V and 3 bases at J, with 5 bases between.

This chain uses TRBV6-6 with TRBJ1-4, with TRBD1 matching over 7 bases. Germline V lookup: CDR1 MNHNY, CDR2 SVGAGI (reference sequence). V was clipped by 6 bases and J by 0 bases; unmatched bases: 7. The CDR3 has 16 residues. The CDR3 reads CASRKGQAATNEKLFF. DNA of the CDR3: TGTGCCAGCAGAAAAGGACAGGCCGCAACTAATGAAAAACTGTTTTTT.

J is TRBJ2-1 and V is TRBV5-1, with 7 bases fitting TRBD2. CDR1 SGHRS and CDR2 YFSETQ come from the germline V gene. The CDR3 runs 14 residues. Unmatched junction bases numbered 8, after V lost 4 bases and J lost 7 bases. CDR3 loop: CASSPRIAGNEQFF. The CDR3 region has the DNA TGCGCCAGCAGCCCCCGAATAGCGGGTAATGAGCAGTTCTTC.

The rearrangement links TRBV30 to TRBJ1-1, with D possibly TRBD1 on 5 matching bases. The CDR3 extends over 12 amino acids. Trimming shortened V by 3 bases and J by 3 bases, and 8 bases separated the two germline ends. The germline CDR1 and CDR2 sequences are GTSNPN and SVGIG (reference sequence). The CDR3 is CAWSGGDTEAFF. As DNA, the CDR3 is TGTGCCTGGAGCGGGGGGGACACTGAAGCTTTCTTT. Filled out from reference TRBV30 and TRBJ1-1, the complete variable domain reads SQTIHQWPATLVQPVGSPLSLECTVEGTSNPNLYWYRQAAGRGLQLLFYSVGIGQISSEVPQNLSASRPQDRQFILSSKKLLLSDSGFYLCAWSGGDTEAFFGQGTRLTVV.

V and J are TRBV11-2 and TRBJ1-2; 9 positions agree with TRBD1. J was trimmed by 2 bases and V by 8 bases; bases with no gene match: 6. Germline CDR1 SGHAT, CDR2 FQNNGV. The CDR3 covers 14 residues. The CDR3 coding sequence is TGTGCCAGCCGTCCCGGGACAGGGAACTATGGCTACACCTTC. Its translation: CASRPGTGNYGYTF.

As DNA, the CDR3 is TGTGCCAGCAGTTCCTTGGGACAGGGGGACTACGAGCAGTACTTC. Amino acid sequence: CASSSLGQGDYEQYF. This rearrangement joins TRBV28 to TRBJ2-7; 11 positions match TRBD1. The germline CDR1 and CDR2 sequences are MDHEN and SYDVKM. Unmatched junction bases numbered 5, after V lost 4 bases and J lost 3 bases. This CDR3 has 15 amino acids. Complete variable domain (other parts from reference TRBV28 and TRBJ2-7): DVKVTQSSRYLVKRTGEKVFLECVQDMDHENMFWYRQDPGLGLRLIYFSYDVKMKEKGDIPEGYSVSREKKERFSLILESASTNQTSMYLCASSSLGQGDYEQYFGPGTRLTVT.

The chain joins TRBV2 to TRBJ1-5; 7 bases fit TRBD1. Germline V gives CDR1 SNHLY, CDR2 FYNNEI. The CDR3 extends over 13 amino acids. Losses at the gene ends were 8 bases for V and 3 bases for J; bases not matched to a gene: 4. As DNA, the CDR3 is TGTGCCAGCGGGACAGAATTCAATCAGCCCCAGCATTTT. It translates to CASGTEFNQPQHF.

The rearrangement links TRBV28 to TRBJ1-5, with D hard to call. From germline, CDR1 is MDHEN and CDR2 SYDVKM. This CDR3 is 13 amino acids long. As DNA, the CDR3 is TGTGCGATTCATCCCGGGGGCAATCAGCCCCAGCATTTT. Amino acid sequence: CAIHPGGNQPQHF.

The chain uses TRBV5-3 and TRBJ2-5, with D tentatively TRBD2 (7 bases). TRBV5-3 is recorded as an ORF, its role being uncertain. The CDR3 runs to 15 residues. Trimming cost V 4 bases and J 5 bases, with 18 bases left between them. Here the CDR3 reads CARSPLWGGWETQYF. The DNA for the CDR3 is TGTGCCAGAAGCCCCCTATGGGGGGGCTGGGAGACCCAGTACTTC.

This clone was detected a few times. This chain joins TRBV2 and TRBJ1-4, with D uncertain. This CDR3 comprises 13 residues. Between the trimmed V and J ends, which lost 8 bases and 1 base, there was a span of 8 bases. Germline V gives CDR1 SNHLY, CDR2 FYNNEI. Written as DNA, the CDR3 is TGTGCCAGCTCGGTAGTAACTAATGAAAAACTGTTTTTT. Protein sequence: CASSVVTNEKLFF.

The V call is TRBV6-2 or TRBV6-3, the J call TRBJ1-6; D ambiguous. CDR1 is MNHEY, CDR2 SVGEGT, per germline. CDR3 size: 12 residues. The V end lost 6 bases, the J end lost 8 bases, and 8 bases lay between the germline ends. As DNA, the CDR3 is TGTGCCAGCAGCCCCGACTATTCACCCCTCCACTTT. Its translation is CASSPDYSPLHF.

V gene TRBV13 combines with J gene TRBJ1-1, with D maybe TRBD1 (6 bases). The CDR3 spans 14 residues. The germline CDR1 and CDR2 sequences are PRHDT and FYEKMQ (reference sequence). The V and J ends lost 5 bases and 5 bases respectively, with 15 bases between them. The CDR3 region has the DNA TGTGCCAGCAGCCCCAGGGGTCGGCGGACTGAAGCTTTCTTT. This translates into CASSPRGRRTEAFF.